Listed below are T cell receptor beta chains from one sample, sequenced in a study of cytomegalovirus exposure and HLA in healthy donors. Libraries were prepared by immunoSEQ multiplex PCR; TCRdb keeps only in-frame clonotypes and omits some of them. The table has under 150,000 clones, about four fifths seen once. The specimen was PBMCs. The receptors shown here come from a male donor in good health and CMV-seronegative. Both conserved end residues are part of each CDR3. The D gene is left open where the match is weak. Size tells how often a clone was seen (once, few, many) or the class of an expanded clone, and some rows leave it out.

j_call d_call v_call cdr3_length clone_size cdr3_aa
TRBJ2-3 NA TRBV9 15 NA CASSVEGQSGDTQYF
TRBJ2-5 NA TRBV7-2 13 NA CASGFTGGETQYF
TRBJ1-6 TRBD1 TRBV10-3 17 NA CAISEPKGTGNNSPLHF
TRBJ2-1 NA TRBV7-9 12 NA CASSVTYNEQFF
TRBJ2-2 TRBD2 TRBV5-4 17 few CASSQLAGGPNTGELFF
TRBJ2-1 NA TRBV19 15 NA CASSIRESSYNEQFF
TRBJ2-7 TRBD1 TRBV27 12 NA CASRTGEYEQYF
TRBJ2-3 TRBD1 TRBV5-4 14 NA CASSSGGTTDTQYF
TRBJ2-5 NA TRBV5-5 13 NA CASTLASQETQYF
TRBJ2-7 NA TRBV7-3 13 NA CASRRGTEYEQYF
TRBJ2-7 TRBD1 TRBV5-5 15 once CASSPTGARRYEQYF
TRBJ2-2 NA TRBV5-6 15 NA CASSLGQSNTGELFF
TRBJ2-1 TRBD1 TRBV25-1 14 NA CASGRQGRDNEQFF
TRBJ2-1 TRBD2 TRBV27 17 NA CARSRRGGRVPYNEQFF
TRBJ1-1 NA TRBV29-1 13 few CSARDTMNTEAFF
TRBJ2-7 NA TRBV7-9 14 NA CASSSMTPSYEQYF
TRBJ1-2 NA TRBV7-2 10 NA CASRSYGYTF
TRBJ1-5 TRBD1 TRBV27 15 NA CASSPTGTGHQPQHF
TRBJ2-1 TRBD2 TRBV6-5 15 NA CASSPSAGAGDEQFF
TRBJ2-1 NA TRBV5-1 15 once CASSWASQSYNEQFF
TRBJ2-7 TRBD1 TRBV12-5 18 NA CASGPTPPLKTGWYEQYF
TRBJ1-2 NA TRBV13 14 NA CASSPLTGNYGYTF
TRBJ2-3 TRBD1 TRBV5-1 16 NA CASSLEGTGAVDTQYF
TRBJ2-2 NA TRBV27 15 NA CASSLSWKGGGELFF
TRBJ2-7 TRBD2 TRBV7-2 18 once CASSLGVSGRMGAYEQYF
TRBJ2-1 NA TRBV9 14 NA CASSVRASLNEQFF
TRBJ2-1 TRBD2 TRBV5-4 14 NA CASSPGLATNEQFF
TRBJ2-5 TRBD2 TRBV5-1 18 NA CASSFVSGRALGEETQYF
TRBJ1-2 TRBD1 TRBV30 12 NA CAWSSTGAGYTF
TRBJ2-7 NA TRBV4-1 14 NA CASSYGSGGYEQYF